The 28 T cell receptor beta chains reported below all come from one sample, sequenced in a study of blood T cell repertoires in COVID-19. Clones were sequenced by immunoSEQ multiplex PCR, and TCRdb holds only the in-frame ones, with some missing. The table shows about 200,000 clones, with around 86% occurring only once. Input material: peripheral blood. These receptors were obtained from a man aged 55 to 70 who had recovered from COVID-19.

This chain joins TRBV9 and TRBJ2-7; unclear D gene. The CDR3 loop spans 13 amino acids. Germline CDR1 reads SGDLS; CDR2 reads YYNGEE. The V end lost 4 bases, the J end lost 2 bases, and 10 bases lay between the germline ends. CDR3 protein: CASSPDGAYEQYF. The DNA for the CDR3 is TGTGCCAGCAGCCCCGACGGAGCCTACGAGCAGTACTTC.

This rearrangement joins TRBV25-1 to TRBJ1-1, with a possible D match to TRBD1 (6 bases). Trimming left V 4 bases short and J 1 base short, with 13 bases between. CDR1 is MGHDK and CDR2 is SYGVNS in the germline V gene. CDR3 length: 15 residues. The CDR3 region is CASSGTARGNTEAFF. The DNA for the CDR3 is TGTGCCAGCAGTGGGACAGCCCGCGGGAACACTGAAGCTTTCTTT.

The chain links TRBV7-2 to TRBJ1-6; TRBD1 might be the D (5 bases). CDR3 length: 14 amino acids. Germline CDR1 SGHTA, CDR2 FQGNSA. Trimming left V 3 bases short and J 14 bases short, with 17 bases between. The DNA of the CDR3 is TGTGCCAGCAGCTTGCGGGACTGGGCTCCGGCCCTCCACTTT. It codes for CASSLRDWAPALHF.

The chain uses TRBV18 and TRBJ1-1, with D hard to call. Germline CDR1 KGHSH, CDR2 LQKENI. With 11 bases removed from V and 4 bases from J, the gap between germline ends came to 17 bases. This CDR3 spans 13 amino acids. The CDR3 coding sequence is TGTGCCGGATCCCTGGTGGAGAGCACTGAAGCTTTCTTT. It is translated as CAGSLVESTEAFF. The variable domain in full, with the rest retrieved from reference TRBV18 and TRBJ1-1, is NAGVMQNPRHLVRRRGQEARLRCSPMKGHSHVYWYRQLPEEGLKFMVYLQKENIIDESGMPKERFSAEFPKEGPSILRIQQVVRGDSAAYFCAGSLVESTEAFFGQGTRLTVV.

This sequence joins TRBV27 and TRBJ2-3; 11 bases are a match to TRBD1. V shed 5 bases and J 8 bases; nucleotides not matched to a gene: 21. The CDR3 consists of 19 residues. Germline V gives CDR1 MNHEY, CDR2 SMNVEV (reference sequence). The CDR3 DNA reads as TGTGCCAGCAGTCCGATTGGGACAGGGGGAATTAGCGGGAGCTTTACGCAGTATTTT. This codes for CASSPIGTGGISGSFTQYF.

The J gene is TRBJ2-4, the V gene TRBV2; maybe TRBD1 (6 bases). CDR1 is SNHLY, CDR2 FYNNEI, per germline. The V end was cut by 3 bases, the J end by 6 bases, with 18 bases between. The CDR3 has 16 residues. The CDR3 nucleotides are TGTGCCAGCAGTGATCCCCGGAAGGGGGTGGGAAACATTCAGTACTTC. Its protein is CASSDPRKGVGNIQYF.

The chain has TRBV19 and TRBJ1-5; possible D gene TRBD1, 6 bases. The CDR3 has 14 amino acids. Trimming pared 3 bases from V and 6 bases from J, leaving 12 bases between. Germline lookup yields CDR1 LNHDA and CDR2 SQIVND (reference sequence). The CDR3 here is CASSIQGQAQPQHF. The CDR3 DNA reads as TGTGCCAGTAGTATCCAGGGACAAGCTCAGCCCCAGCATTTT. The variable domain in full, completed from reference TRBV19 and TRBJ1-5, reads DGGITQSPKYLFRKEGQNVTLSCEQNLNHDAMYWYRQDPGQGLRLIYYSQIVNDFQKGDIAEGYSVSREKKESFPLTVTSAQKNPTAFYLCASSIQGQAQPQHFGDGTRLSIL.

The CDR3 loop is CASSLETAQHF. The DNA for the CDR3 is TGTGCCAGCAGCTTAGAGACTGCCCAGCATTTT. The chain carries TRBV7-2 and TRBJ1-5; D unclear. V was clipped by 1 base and J by 11 bases, with 6 bases between them. Germline V CDR1 and CDR2: SGHTA, FQGNSA. The CDR3 contains 11 residues. The entire variable domain, with the rest obtained from reference TRBV7-2 and TRBJ1-5, is as follows: GAGVSQSPSNKVTEKGKDVELRCDPISGHTALYWYRQSLGQGLEFLIYFQGNSAPDKSGLPSDRFSAERTGGSVSTLTIQRTQQEDSAVYLCASSLETAQHFGDGTRLSIL.

The chain uses TRBV27 and TRBJ2-3; D possibly corresponds to TRBD2 (6 bases). V gave up 8 bases and J gave up 6 bases, with 18 bases separating them. In germline, CDR1 is MNHEY, CDR2 SMNVEV (reference sequence). This CDR3 is built from 14 residues. The CDR3: CASGIGTPADTQYF. The CDR3 region has the DNA TGTGCCAGCGGGATTGGGACTCCGGCTGATACGCAGTATTTT.

This clone appeared once. This rearrangement joins TRBV7-9 to TRBJ2-2, with TRBD2 identical over 9 bases. In germline, CDR1 is SEHNR, CDR2 FQNEAQ (reference sequence). J gave up 4 bases and V 3 bases, and 6 bases lay outside the gene matches. The CDR3 has 16 residues. DNA of the CDR3: TGTGCCAGCAGCTTCTCGACTAGCGGACCCACCGGGGAGCTGTTTTTT. It specifies CASSFSTSGPTGELFF.

The chain recombines TRBV27 with TRBJ1-1; TRBD1 is a possible D gene (5 bases). Germline assignment: CDR1 MNHEY and CDR2 SMNVEV (reference sequence). V was shortened by 7 bases and J by 1 base, with 10 bases between the two germline ends. The CDR3 covers 13 residues. The CDR3 region is CASIGAGNTEAFF. In nucleotides, the CDR3 is TGTGCCAGCATAGGGGCAGGGAACACTGAAGCTTTCTTT.

This clone came up once. The V and J genes are TRBV5-8 and TRBJ1-5; 8 bases fit TRBD1. J gave up 4 bases and V 4 bases, and 13 bases lay outside the gene matches. CDR3 length: 17 residues. The germline gives CDR1 SGHTS, CDR2 YDEGEE. In DNA, the CDR3 is TGTGCCAGCAGCGTAGGTGGACAGGGAATAAGGAATCAGCCCCAGCATTTT. It is translated as CASSVGGQGIRNQPQHF.

The CDR3 is CASSVTPGGWNIQYF. The CDR3 nucleotides read TGTGCCAGCAGCGTAACCCCGGGGGGCTGGAACATTCAGTACTTC. The chain employs TRBV9 and TRBJ2-4; D is possibly TRBD2 (7 bases). The V end lost 1 base, the J end lost 7 bases, and 15 bases lay between the germline ends. CDR1 and CDR2 (germline): SGDLS, YYNGEE. This CDR3 has 15 residues.

The CDR3 coding sequence is TGTGCCAGCAGTTTTGGACGCTCGGACAGGGGGAGGTATGGGGCCAACGTCCTGACTTTC. Translated, it gives CASSFGRSDRGRYGANVLTF. The gene calls are TRBV28 and TRBJ2-6, with TRBD1 identical over 10 bases. The CDR3 loop spans 20 amino acids. V shed 3 bases, J shed 3 bases, and the junction held 14 bases outside the gene matches. CDR1 is MDHEN, CDR2 SYDVKM, per germline.

The genes are TRBV5-1 and TRBJ1-6; TRBD1 matches 7 bases. The CDR3 consists of 14 residues. With V trimmed by 3 bases and J by 10 bases, 7 bases remained unmatched. Germline values: CDR1 SGHRS, CDR2 YFSETQ. The CDR3 region has the DNA TGCGCCAGCAGCTATGGACAGGATAGATCACCCCTCCACTTT. Residues: CASSYGQDRSPLHF.

The chain links TRBV4-2 to TRBJ1-6; D unresolved. Between the trimmed V and J ends, which lost 0 bases and 10 bases, there was a span of 16 bases. Germline values: CDR1 LGHNA, CDR2 YNFKEQ. This CDR3 is built from 16 residues. CDR3 amino acids: CASSQDTTPGNSPLHF. The DNA for the CDR3 is TGTGCCAGCAGCCAAGATACGACTCCGGGGAACTCACCCCTCCACTTT.

The J gene is TRBJ1-2, the V gene TRBV28; D is ambiguous. This CDR3 has 13 amino acids. V was clipped by 8 bases and J by 4 bases, with 14 bases between them. The germline CDR1 and CDR2 sequences are MDHEN and SYDVKM. CDR3 residues: CASRVSGGYGYTF. For the CDR3, the DNA is TGTGCCAGCCGAGTTTCGGGAGGCTATGGCTACACCTTC.

V usage is TRBV28 and J usage is TRBJ1-2; TRBD1 is a possible D gene (6 bases). Trimming removed 6 bases from V and 8 bases from J, with 16 bases in between. The CDR3 contains 13 residues. Per germline, CDR1 MDHEN and CDR2 SYDVKM. The DNA of the CDR3 is TGTGCCAGCAGCCCCGACAGGTCCCTGGGCTACACCTTC. This translates into CASSPDRSLGYTF.

This chain uses TRBV18 with TRBJ1-4; D call uncertain. There are 14 residues in the CDR3. The germline V gene has CDR1 KGHSH and CDR2 LQKENI. Trimming left V 6 bases short and J 5 bases short, with 13 bases between. The chain's CDR3 is CASSPPTNNEKLFF. CDR3 DNA sequence: TGTGCCAGCTCCCCCCCGACAAACAATGAAAAACTGTTTTTT. Complete variable domain (other parts from reference TRBV18 and TRBJ1-4): NAGVMQNPRHLVRRRGQEARLRCSPMKGHSHVYWYRQLPEEGLKFMVYLQKENIIDESGMPKERFSAEFPKEGPSILRIQQVVRGDSAAYFCASSPPTNNEKLFFGSGTQLSVL.

The chain has TRBV4-2 and TRBJ1-6, with D possibly being TRBD1 (5 bases). Germline V gene lookup returns CDR1 LGHNA and CDR2 YNFKEQ. The germline V and J ends were trimmed by 8 bases and 6 bases, with 17 bases remaining between them. The CDR3 length is 15 residues. The CDR3 protein is CASGKGAVANSPLHF. As DNA, the CDR3 is TGTGCCAGCGGAAAAGGGGCCGTGGCTAATTCACCCCTCCACTTT.

Here the CDR3 DNA reads TGTGCCGGAACAGGGTCCGGAAACACCATATATTTT. It yields the protein CAGTGSGNTIYF. The rearrangement links TRBV6-5 to TRBJ1-3, with D perhaps matching TRBD1 (6 bases). The germline V and J ends were trimmed by 11 bases and 4 bases, with 12 bases remaining between them. CDR3 length: 12 amino acids. Germline loops: CDR1 MNHEY, CDR2 SVGAGI.

V usage is TRBV2 and J usage is TRBJ1-1; D call uncertain. This CDR3 is built from 13 residues. Looked up from germline, CDR1 is SNHLY and CDR2 is FYNNEI. V was trimmed by 6 bases and J by 2 bases, leaving 10 bases between them. In DNA form, the CDR3 reads TGTGCCAGCAGCCCAGATTTAAACACTGAAGCTTTCTTT. Translated, it gives CASSPDLNTEAFF. The complete variable domain, with remaining parts taken from reference TRBV2 and TRBJ1-1, reads EPEVTQTPSHQVTQMGQEVILRCVPISNHLYFYWYRQILGQKVEFLVSFYNNEISEKSEIFDDQFSVERPDGSNFTLKIRSTKLEDSAMYFCASSPDLNTEAFFGQGTRLTVV.

The V and J genes are TRBV3-1 (or the pseudogene TRBV3-2) and TRBJ2-5; 13 bases are shared with TRBD2. The germline CDR1 and CDR2 sequences are LGHDT and YNNKEL (reference sequence). This CDR3 has 16 amino acids. V was clipped by 4 bases and J by 5 bases; unmatched bases: 7. The CDR3 DNA reads TGTGCCAGCAGCCCAAGACTAGCGGGGGGCGGTGAGACCCAGTACTTC. It yields the protein CASSPRLAGGGETQYF.

The rearrangement links TRBV27 to TRBJ2-1, with a tentative D call TRBD2 (6 bases). From germline, CDR1 is MNHEY and CDR2 SMNVEV (reference sequence). V lost 8 bases, J lost 10 bases, and 21 bases lay in between. This CDR3 has 14 amino acids. CDR3 residues: CASFAGRAGTEQFF. CDR3 nucleotide sequence: TGTGCCAGCTTCGCGGGAAGGGCGGGGACGGAGCAGTTCTTC.

The chain joins TRBV19 to TRBJ2-2; 10 bases match TRBD2. The CDR3 is made up of 17 amino acids. CDR1 and CDR2 from the germline V gene are LNHDA and SQIVND (reference sequence). Losses at the gene ends were 4 bases for V and 3 bases for J; bases not matched to a gene: 8. CDR3 nucleotide sequence: TGTGCCAGTAGTACGTCTAGCGGGAGTCCTTACACCGGGGAGCTGTTTTTT. Protein product: CASSTSSGSPYTGELFF.

The CDR3 DNA follows: TGTGCCAGTAGTATAGGGGCTAGCCGGGGTGAGCAGTTCTTC. It is translated as CASSIGASRGEQFF. The chain carries TRBV19 and TRBJ2-1; possibly TRBD2 for D (5 bases). The CDR3 runs 14 residues. The V end lost 1 base, the J end lost 9 bases, and 13 bases lay between the germline ends. Per the germline V gene, CDR1 is LNHDA and CDR2 is SQIVND (reference sequence).

This chain uses TRBV21-1 with TRBJ1-1; the table names TRBD1, a call not compared with the DNA. TRBV21-1 is given as a pseudogene. The CDR3 extends over 12 amino acids. Here the CDR3 reads CASSKEGAEAFF. The CDR3 coding sequence is TGTGCCAGCAGCAAAGAGGGGGCTGAAGCTTTCTTT.

The chain couples TRBV28 to TRBJ1-2, with D perhaps matching TRBD1 (5 bases). Germline CDR1 MDHEN, CDR2 SYDVKM. V was cut by 11 bases and J by 2 bases, with 18 bases left in between. This CDR3 comprises 14 residues. CDR3 in DNA: TGTGCCGCGAAACGGGGGACGGACAACTATGGCTACACCTTC. Its translation: CAAKRGTDNYGYTF.